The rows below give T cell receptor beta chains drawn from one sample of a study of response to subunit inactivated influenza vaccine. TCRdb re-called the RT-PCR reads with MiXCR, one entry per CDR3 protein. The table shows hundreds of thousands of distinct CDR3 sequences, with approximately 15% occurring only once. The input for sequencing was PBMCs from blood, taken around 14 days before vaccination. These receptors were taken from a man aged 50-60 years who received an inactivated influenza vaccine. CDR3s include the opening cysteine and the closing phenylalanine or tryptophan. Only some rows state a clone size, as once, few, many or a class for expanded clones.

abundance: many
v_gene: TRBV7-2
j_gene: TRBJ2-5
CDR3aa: CASSLRWDRGETQYF

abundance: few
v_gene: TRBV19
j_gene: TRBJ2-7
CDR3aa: CASSLSGGISYEQYF

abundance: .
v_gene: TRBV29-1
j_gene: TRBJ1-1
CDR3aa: CSVEWGRVDTEAFF

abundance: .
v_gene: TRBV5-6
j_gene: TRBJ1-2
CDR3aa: CASSLAGSYTF

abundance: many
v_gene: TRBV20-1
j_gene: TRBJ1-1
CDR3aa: CSARDLGQLMNTEAFF

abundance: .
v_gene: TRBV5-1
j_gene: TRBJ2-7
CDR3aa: CASSSPDRGFTEQYF

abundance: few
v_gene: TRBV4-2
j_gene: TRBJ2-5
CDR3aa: CASSVSVGNQETQYF

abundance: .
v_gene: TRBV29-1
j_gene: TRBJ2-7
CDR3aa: CSVATSGSSYEQYF

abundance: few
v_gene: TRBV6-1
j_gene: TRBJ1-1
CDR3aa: CASTPRGHTMTEAFF

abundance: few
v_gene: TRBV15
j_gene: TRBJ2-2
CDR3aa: CATSRASPRRTGELFF

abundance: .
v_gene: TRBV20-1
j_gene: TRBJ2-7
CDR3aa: CSAPTLDSYEQYF

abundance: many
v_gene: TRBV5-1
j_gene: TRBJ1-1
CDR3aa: CASSLSGMNTEAFF